The clone carrying this T cell receptor beta chain was seen a few times. Its specificity is not known. The data were produced by immunoSEQ multiplex PCR, yet TCRdb's version contains in-frame clones alone and is incomplete. Of about 88,000 clones in the sample, about nine tenths are singletons; the top ten hold 2% to 3%. The CDR3 extends over 16 amino acids. Trimming took 4 bases from V and 4 from J; bases not matched to a gene: 12. Germline V gives CDR1 SGDLS, CDR2 YYNGEE. This entry comes from a study of T cell responses to AZD1222 COVID-19 vaccine. Study as a whole: Investigators merged groups given second doses at roughly 4 or roughly 12 weeks.

Findings and caveats of the study: Receipt of two AZD1222 doses was followed by a rise in Spike-specific TCR breadth and depth. Baseline serostatus was positive in only six or seven AZD1222 recipients. Unmutated variant regions reportedly attract nearly half of all spike-specific TCRs.

The chain recombines TRBV9 with TRBJ2-3; 7 bases are shared with TRBD2. The sequences come from peripheral blood, collected on day 0 of AZD1222 vaccination. This TCR was sampled from an adult in good health. The DNA for the CDR3 is TGTGCCAGCAGCTCCTGGGTGGGAGGGGATCCAGATACGCAGTATTTT. It codes for CASSSWVGGDPDTQYF. Combining the CDR3 with reference TRBV9 and TRBJ2-3 gives the whole variable domain DSGVTQTPKHLITATGQRVTLRCSPRSGDLSVYWYQQSLDQGLQFLIQYYNGEERAKGNILERFSAQQFPDLHSELNLSSLELGDSALYFCASSSWVGGDPDTQYFGPGTRLTVL.